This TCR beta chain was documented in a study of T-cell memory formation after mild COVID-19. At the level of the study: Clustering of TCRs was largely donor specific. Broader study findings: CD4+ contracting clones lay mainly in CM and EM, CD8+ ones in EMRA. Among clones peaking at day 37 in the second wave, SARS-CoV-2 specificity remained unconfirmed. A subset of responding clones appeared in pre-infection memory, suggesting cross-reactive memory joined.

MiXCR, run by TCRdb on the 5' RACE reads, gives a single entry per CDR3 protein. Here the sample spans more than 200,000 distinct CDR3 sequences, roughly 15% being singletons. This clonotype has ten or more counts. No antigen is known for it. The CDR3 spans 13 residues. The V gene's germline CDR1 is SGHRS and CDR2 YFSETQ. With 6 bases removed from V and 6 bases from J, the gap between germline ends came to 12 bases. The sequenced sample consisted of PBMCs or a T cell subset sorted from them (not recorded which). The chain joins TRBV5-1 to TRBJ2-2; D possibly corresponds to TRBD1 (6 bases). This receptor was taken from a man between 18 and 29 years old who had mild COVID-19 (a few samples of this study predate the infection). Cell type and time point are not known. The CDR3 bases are TGCGCCAGCACACAGGGCCAGCCCGGGGAGCTGTTTTTT. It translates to CASTQGQPGELFF.